The source of this T cell receptor (beta chain) is a study of tumor-infiltrating lymphocytes in primary liver carcinoma. This clonotype appeared a few times. Its antigen is unknown. From roughly 500 ng total RNA, TCR beta cDNA was generated with a primer in the constant region. It was through three nested multiplex PCR rounds of slightly modified ARM-PCR that TCR beta libraries arose. Both of the initial two PCR rounds ran for around 9 cycles and employed TRBV1-TRBV30 forward primers alongside a C-beta reverse primer. TCRdb itself ran the multiplex PCR reads through MiXCR, one entry per CDR3 protein. The sample records hundreds of thousands of distinct CDR3 sequences, roughly three fifths being singletons. Study-wide points: Tumor tissue displayed a significantly greater top-250-clone fraction than blood (p = 0.039).

Unsorted whole blood yielded the blood RNA, and germline DNA was also extracted. Chronic HBV infection was present in the patients, who were treatment-naive. Presurgery, approximately 4 milliliters of peripheral blood were collected. Trimming took 5 bases from V and 0 from J; bases not matched to a gene: 13. Germline V lookup: CDR1 PRHDT, CDR2 FYEKMQ (reference sequence). The CDR3 sequence is 19 residues long. This receptor was taken from a woman aged 30 to 39 with primary liver carcinoma and hepatitis B virus infection. J is TRBJ2-1 and V is TRBV13; 10 bases match TRBD2. Sequenced: peripheral blood. CDR3 protein: CASSKLAGGISSSYNEQFF. In DNA, the CDR3 is TGTGCCAGCAGCAAATTAGCGGGAGGCATATCGAGCTCCTACAATGAGCAGTTCTTC.